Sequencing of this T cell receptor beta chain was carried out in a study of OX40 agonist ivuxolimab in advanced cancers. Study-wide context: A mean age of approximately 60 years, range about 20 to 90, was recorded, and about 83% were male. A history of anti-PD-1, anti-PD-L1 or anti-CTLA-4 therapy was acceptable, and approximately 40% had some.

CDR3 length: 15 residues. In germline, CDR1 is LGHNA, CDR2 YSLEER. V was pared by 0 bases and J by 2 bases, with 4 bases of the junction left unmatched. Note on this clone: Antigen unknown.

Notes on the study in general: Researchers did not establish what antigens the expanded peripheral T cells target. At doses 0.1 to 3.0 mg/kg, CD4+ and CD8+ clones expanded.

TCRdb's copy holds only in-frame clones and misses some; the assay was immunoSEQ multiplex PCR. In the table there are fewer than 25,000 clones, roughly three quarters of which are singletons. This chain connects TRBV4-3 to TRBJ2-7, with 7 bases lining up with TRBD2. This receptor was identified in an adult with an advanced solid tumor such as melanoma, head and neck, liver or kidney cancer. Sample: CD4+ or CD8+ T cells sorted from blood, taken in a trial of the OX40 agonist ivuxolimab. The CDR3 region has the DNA TGCGCCAGCAGCCAAGAACGGCGGGAGACCTACGAGCAGTACTTC. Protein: CASSQERRETYEQYF.